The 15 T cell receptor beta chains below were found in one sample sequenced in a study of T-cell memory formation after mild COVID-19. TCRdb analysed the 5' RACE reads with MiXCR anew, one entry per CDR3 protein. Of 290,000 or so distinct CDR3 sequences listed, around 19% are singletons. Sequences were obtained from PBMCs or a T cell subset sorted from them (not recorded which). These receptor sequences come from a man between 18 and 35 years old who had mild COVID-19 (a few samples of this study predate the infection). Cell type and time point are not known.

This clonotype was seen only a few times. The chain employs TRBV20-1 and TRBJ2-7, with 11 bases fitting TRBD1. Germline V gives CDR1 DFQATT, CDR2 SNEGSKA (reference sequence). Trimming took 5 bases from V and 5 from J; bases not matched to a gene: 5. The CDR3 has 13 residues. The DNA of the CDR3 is TGCAGTGCTTCGGACAGGGGGCTTAACGAGCAGTACTTC. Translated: CSASDRGLNEQYF.

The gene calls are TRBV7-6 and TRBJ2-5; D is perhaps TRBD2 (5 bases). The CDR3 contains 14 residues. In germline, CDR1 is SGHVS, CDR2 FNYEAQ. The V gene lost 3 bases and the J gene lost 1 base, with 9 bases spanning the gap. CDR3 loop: CASSFVRAQETQYF. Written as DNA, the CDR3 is TGTGCCAGCAGCTTTGTGAGGGCCCAAGAGACCCAGTACTTC. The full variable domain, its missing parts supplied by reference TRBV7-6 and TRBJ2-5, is GAGVSQSPRYKVTKRGQDVALRCDPISGHVSLYWYRQALGQGPEFLTYFNYEAQQDKSGLPNDRFSAERPEGSISTLTIQRTEQRDSAMYRCASSFVRAQETQYFGPGTRLLVL.

The CDR3 sequence is CASSFQTNTQYF. CDR3 nucleotide sequence: TGTGCCAGCAGTTTCCAGACTAATACGCAGTATTTT. The gene calls are TRBV12-3 or TRBV12-4 and TRBJ2-3, with a weak D call TRBD2 (5 bases). The CDR3 totals 12 residues. Trimming took 3 bases from V and 7 from J, leaving 8 bases between them.

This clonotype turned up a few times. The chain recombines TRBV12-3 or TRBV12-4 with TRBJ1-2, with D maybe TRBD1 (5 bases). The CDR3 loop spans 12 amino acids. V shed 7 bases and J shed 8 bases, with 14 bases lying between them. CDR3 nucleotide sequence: TGTGCCAGCAAGGTACAGGATAGCGGCTACACCTTC. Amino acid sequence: CASKVQDSGYTF.

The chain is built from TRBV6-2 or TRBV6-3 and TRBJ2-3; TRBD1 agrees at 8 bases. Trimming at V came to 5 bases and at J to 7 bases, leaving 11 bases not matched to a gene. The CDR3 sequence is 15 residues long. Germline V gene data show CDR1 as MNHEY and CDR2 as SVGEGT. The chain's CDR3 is CASSPTGAGWYTQYF. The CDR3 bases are TGTGCCAGCAGTCCGACAGGGGCGGGATGGTATACGCAGTATTTT.

CDR3 sequence: CASSLAPTARQYV. The DNA of the CDR3 is TGTGCCAGCAGCCTTGCCCCGACCGCACGGCAGTACGTC. The gene calls are TRBV28 and TRBJ2-7; the D is unclear. Germline lookup yields CDR1 MDHEN and CDR2 SYDVKM. Trimming left V 6 bases short and J 9 bases short, with 18 bases between. This CDR3 has 13 amino acids.

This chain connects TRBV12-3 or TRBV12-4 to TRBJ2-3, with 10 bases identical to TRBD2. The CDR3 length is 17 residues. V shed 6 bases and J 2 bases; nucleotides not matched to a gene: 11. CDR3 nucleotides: TGTGCCAGCAGCTTTGGCAGGCTAGCGGGGGTCACAGATACGCAGTATTTT. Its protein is CASSFGRLAGVTDTQYF.

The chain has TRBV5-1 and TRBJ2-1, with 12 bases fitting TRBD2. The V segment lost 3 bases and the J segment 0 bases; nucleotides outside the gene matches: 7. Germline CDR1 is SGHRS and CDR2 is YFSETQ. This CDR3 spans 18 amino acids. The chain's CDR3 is CASSSLAGGIHSYNEQFF. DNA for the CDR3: TGCGCCAGCAGCTCCCTAGCGGGGGGGATCCACTCCTACAATGAGCAGTTCTTC. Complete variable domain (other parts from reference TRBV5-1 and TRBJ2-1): KAGVTQTPRYLIKTRGQQVTLSCSPISGHRSVSWYQQTPGQGLQFLFEYFSETQRNKGNFPGRFSGRQFSNSRSEMNVSTLELGDSALYLCASSSLAGGIHSYNEQFFGPGTRLTVL.

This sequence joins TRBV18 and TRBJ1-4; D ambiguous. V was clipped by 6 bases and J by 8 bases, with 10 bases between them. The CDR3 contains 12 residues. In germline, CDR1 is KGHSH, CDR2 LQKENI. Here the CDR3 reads CASSRASEKLFF. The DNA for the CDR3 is TGTGCCAGCTCCCGTGCAAGCGAAAAACTGTTTTTT.

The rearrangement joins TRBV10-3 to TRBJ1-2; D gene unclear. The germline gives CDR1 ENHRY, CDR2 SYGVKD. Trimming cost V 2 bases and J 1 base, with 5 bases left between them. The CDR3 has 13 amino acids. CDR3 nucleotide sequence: TGTGCCATCAGTGAGCGAAGTAACTATGGCTACACCTTC. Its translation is CAISERSNYGYTF.

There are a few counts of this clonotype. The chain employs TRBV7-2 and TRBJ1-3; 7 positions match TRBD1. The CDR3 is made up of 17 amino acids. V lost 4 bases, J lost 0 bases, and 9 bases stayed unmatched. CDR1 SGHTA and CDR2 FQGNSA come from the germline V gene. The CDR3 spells CASSSDRSLSSGNTIYF. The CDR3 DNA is TGTGCCAGCAGCTCGGACAGGTCCCTAAGCTCTGGAAACACCATATATTTT.

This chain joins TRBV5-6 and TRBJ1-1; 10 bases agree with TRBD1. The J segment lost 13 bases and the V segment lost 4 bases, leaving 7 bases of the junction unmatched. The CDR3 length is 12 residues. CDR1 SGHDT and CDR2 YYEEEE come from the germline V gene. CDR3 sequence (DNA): TGTGCCAGCAGCCTGGGGGACAGGGGCCGTTTCTTT. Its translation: CASSLGDRGRFF.

For the CDR3, the DNA is TGTGCCAGCAGTCAGGCGACGGGTGGCTACACCTTC. Residues: CASSQATGGYTF. This chain links TRBV28 with TRBJ1-2; D is uncertain. The CDR3 runs to 12 residues. Germline CDR1 MDHEN, CDR2 SYDVKM. V was clipped by 5 bases and J by 7 bases, with 11 bases between them.

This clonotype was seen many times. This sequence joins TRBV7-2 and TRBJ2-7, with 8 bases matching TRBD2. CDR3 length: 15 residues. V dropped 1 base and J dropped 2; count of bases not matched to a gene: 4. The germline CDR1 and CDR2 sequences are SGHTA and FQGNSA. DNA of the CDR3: TGTGCCAGCAGCTTAGGAGTCGGGGGGGCCTACGAGCAGTACTTC. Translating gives CASSLGVGGAYEQYF.

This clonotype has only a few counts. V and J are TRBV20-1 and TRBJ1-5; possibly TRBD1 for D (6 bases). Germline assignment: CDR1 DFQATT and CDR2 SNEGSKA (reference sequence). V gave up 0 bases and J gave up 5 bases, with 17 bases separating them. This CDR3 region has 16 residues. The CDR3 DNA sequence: TGCAGTGCTAGAGACTTAAATCAGGGGTGGGATCAGCCCCAGCATTTT. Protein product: CSARDLNQGWDQPQHF.